This T cell receptor beta chain was captured in a study of T cells after somatic rescue of genetic block. This clone was seen more than once but under ten times. Assay: immunoSEQ multiplex PCR; the TCRdb copy retains only in-frame clones and omits some. The table has tens of thousands of clones, 70% to 90% seen once. The CDR3 runs 15 residues. Germline V gene data show CDR1 as LGHNA and CDR2 as YNFKEQ. V lost 1 base and J 0 bases, leaving 9 bases between the germline ends. The sequencing input was peripheral blood mononuclear cells (PBMCs). J is TRBJ1-2 and V is TRBV4-2; D gene ambiguous. This clonotype was sampled from a young woman. The CDR3 DNA reads TGTGCCAGCAGCCAAGGTCCACTAGCTAACTATGGCTACACCTTC. It codes for CASSQGPLANYGYTF.